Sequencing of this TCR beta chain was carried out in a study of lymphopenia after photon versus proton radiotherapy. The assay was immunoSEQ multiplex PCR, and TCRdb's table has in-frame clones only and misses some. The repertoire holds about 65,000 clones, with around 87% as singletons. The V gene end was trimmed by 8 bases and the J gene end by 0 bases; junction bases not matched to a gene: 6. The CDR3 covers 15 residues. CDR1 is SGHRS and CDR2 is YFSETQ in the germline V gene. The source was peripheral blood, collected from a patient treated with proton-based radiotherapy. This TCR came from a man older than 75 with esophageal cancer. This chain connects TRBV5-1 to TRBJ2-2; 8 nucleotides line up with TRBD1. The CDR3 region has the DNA TGCGCCAGTCAAAAACAGGGGGCGAACACCGGGGAGCTGTTTTTT. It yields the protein CASQKQGANTGELFF. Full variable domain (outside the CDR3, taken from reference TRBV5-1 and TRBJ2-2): KAGVTQTPRYLIKTRGQQVTLSCSPISGHRSVSWYQQTPGQGLQFLFEYFSETQRNKGNFPGRFSGRQFSNSRSEMNVSTLELGDSALYLCASQKQGANTGELFFGEGSRLTVL.